One T cell receptor (beta chain) is described in this entry. No antigen is known for it. This CDR3 is built from 13 residues. Germline CDR1 is MDHEN and CDR2 is SYDVKM. Trimming removed 8 bases from V and 1 base from J, with 11 bases in between. Use of 60 Vbeta and 13 Jbeta primers characterized the PCR. Assay used: immunoSEQ multiplex PCR; TCRdb lists only in-frame clones, some missing. This table lists 55,000 to 75,000 clones. This entry belongs to a study of cytomegalovirus exposure and HLA in healthy donors. Findings and caveats of the study: Earlier analysis looked at TCR beta V segments, and most were productive about 90% or about 30% of the time. Later, TCR association rates were found to vary by HLA locus, highest for DRB1 and lowest for HLA-C.

Sequencing used PBMCs. The sequence came from a male donor in good health and CMV-seronegative. This rearrangement joins TRBV28 to TRBJ1-2; the D gene is possibly TRBD1 (6 bases). The CDR3 protein is CASHLDSNYGYTF. CDR3 DNA: TGTGCCAGCCACCTGGACAGTAACTATGGCTACACCTTC.